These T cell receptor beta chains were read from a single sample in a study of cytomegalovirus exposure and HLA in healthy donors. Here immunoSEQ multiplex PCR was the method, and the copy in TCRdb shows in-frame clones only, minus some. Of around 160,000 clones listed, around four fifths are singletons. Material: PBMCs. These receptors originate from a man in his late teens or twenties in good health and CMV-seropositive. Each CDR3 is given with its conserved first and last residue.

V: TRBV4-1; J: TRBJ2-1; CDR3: CASSQLVGEQFF
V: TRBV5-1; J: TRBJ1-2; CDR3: CASSLLEGVGYTF
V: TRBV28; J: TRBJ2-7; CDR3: CASSPPSYEQYF
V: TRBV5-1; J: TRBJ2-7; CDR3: CASSPRLFGEQYF
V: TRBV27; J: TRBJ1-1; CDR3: CASSLSGRLGTEAFF
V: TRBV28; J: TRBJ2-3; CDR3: CASSSSRSDTQYF
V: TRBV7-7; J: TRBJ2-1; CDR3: CASSLGPGSYNEQFF
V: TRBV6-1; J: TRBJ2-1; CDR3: CASSRQGPYNEQFF
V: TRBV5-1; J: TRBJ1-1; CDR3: CASSFGSERTEAFF
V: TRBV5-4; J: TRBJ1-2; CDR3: CASSFGGADYGYTF
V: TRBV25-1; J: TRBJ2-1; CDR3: CASRGTGVNEQFF
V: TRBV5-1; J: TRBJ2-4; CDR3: CASSFDGRGNIQYF
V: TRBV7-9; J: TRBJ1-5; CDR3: CASSADREDQPQHF